This TCR beta chain was sequenced for a study of blood T cell repertoires in COVID-19. In germline, CDR1 is SGDLS, CDR2 YYNGEE. The CDR3 covers 15 residues. The J segment lost 3 bases and the V segment lost 1 base, leaving 4 bases of the junction unmatched. Clinical history reported by participants formed the basis on which cohorts were assigned. Among Cohort 3 donors, those recovered had two negative PCRs, clearance, or symptom resolution. The method was immunoSEQ multiplex PCR; TCRdb's version includes in-frame clones alone and lacks a portion of them. The sample contains a few hundred thousand clones, 70% to 85% of which appear only once.

The TCR comes from a man aged 35 to 55 who had recovered from COVID-19. The sample was PBMCs or T cells enriched from blood (not recorded which). The V and J genes are TRBV9 and TRBJ2-1, with TRBD2 matching 7 bases. The CDR3 reads CASSVTSASYNEQFF. CDR3 bases: TGTGCCAGCAGCGTAACTAGCGCGAGCTACAATGAGCAGTTCTTC.